A selection of T cell receptor beta chains follows, all from one sample in a study of post-analysis software for immune sequencing data. From the PCR reads, TCRdb called clonotypes with MiXCR, one entry per CDR3 protein. Of about 500,000 distinct CDR3 sequences in the sample, around 40% were seen once. Sequencing was performed on blood. Receptors originate from a girl aged 5 to 17 with multiple sclerosis. Both conserved end residues are part of each CDR3. The order of the fields is V gene, J gene, D gene, clone size, CDR3 DNA, CDR3 protein. A D gene is named only where the DNA matches it firmly. Rows give clone size only sometimes, using once, few, many, or a class for an expanded clone.

TRBV5-1	TRBJ2-5	.	few	TGCGCCAGCAGCTTGGAGCGGGCGGTGAAGGAGACCCAGTACTTC	CASSLERAVKETQYF
TRBV5-1	TRBJ2-7	.	few	TGCGCCAGCAGCCCTCCTTCTAGCGTCTACGAGCAGTACTTC	CASSPPSSVYEQYF
TRBV12-3/TRBV12-4	TRBJ2-6	.	many	TGTGCCAGCGAGTCGACTGTCCTGACTTTC	CASESTVLTF
TRBV14	TRBJ2-1	TRBD1	few	TGTGCCAGCAGCCAAGTTCGGGGACAGGTGTACAATGAGCAGTTCTTC	CASSQVRGQVYNEQFF
TRBV7-2	TRBJ1-5	.	.	TGTGCCAGCAGCTTATCGGGGAGTAGCAATCAGCCCCAGCATTTT	CASSLSGSSNQPQHF
TRBV7-2	TRBJ2-7	TRBD2	.	TGTGCCAGCTTAGCGGGAGTCGGGGCCTACGAGCAGTACTTC	CASLAGVGAYEQYF
TRBV5-1	TRBJ2-7	TRBD1	.	TGCGCCAGCAGCTCGGGGACAGGGAGAGGGTACGAGCAGTACTTC	CASSSGTGRGYEQYF
TRBV10-3	TRBJ2-1	TRBD2	few	TGTGCCATCAGTGACCCTAGCGGGAGGGATGAGCAGTTCTTC	CAISDPSGRDEQFF
TRBV6-5	TRBJ2-1	.	.	TGTGCCAGCAGTTCCGTGGGGGGCAGGGAGGTCCAATACAATGAGCAGTTCTTC	CASSSVGGREVQYNEQFF
TRBV27	TRBJ2-7	TRBD2	.	TGTGCCAGCCGCCCACAGGGCCTAGCGGGAGGTAGCTCCTACGAGCAGTACTTC	CASRPQGLAGGSSYEQYF
TRBV20-1	TRBJ2-1	TRBD1	few	TGCAGTGCTCCCGGACAGGGTTTCGCCAATGAGCAGTTCTTC	CSAPGQGFANEQFF
TRBV7-3	TRBJ2-1	.	.	TGTGCCAGCAGCTTAACCCGGCAGGATGAGCAGTTCTTC	CASSLTRQDEQFF
TRBV12-3/TRBV12-4	TRBJ2-5	.	.	TGTGCCAGCATGGGGATCCAAGAGACCCAGTACTTC	CASMGIQETQYF
TRBV7-9	TRBJ1-6	.	.	TGTGCCAGCAGCTTAGGTCGGATAGAGGGGCCGACGAGGAATTCACCCTCCCACTTT	CASSLGRIEGPTRNSPSHF
TRBV4-1	TRBJ2-7	.	.	TGCGCCAGCAGCCCTACTCTAGCGTTACGAACCTACGAGCAGTACTTC	CASSPTLALRTYEQYF
TRBV28	TRBJ2-7	.	.	TGTGCCAGCAGAGGTCAGGTGGTTGACGAGCAGTACTTC	CASRGQVVDEQYF
TRBV7-9	TRBJ2-7	TRBD1	.	TGTGCCAGCAGACGTTCCGGGACAGACCCTGCCTACGAGCAGTACTTC	CASRRSGTDPAYEQYF
TRBV4-1	TRBJ2-7	.	few	TGCGCCAGCAGCCAAGACGGCACAGTCTCCTACGAGCAGTACTTC	CASSQDGTVSYEQYF
TRBV7-8	TRBJ1-1	.	.	TGTGCCAGCAGCCCGGGGATAGACCTTGAAGCTTTCTTT	CASSPGIDLEAFF
TRBV7-2	TRBJ2-7	.	.	TGTGCCAGCAGTGAGGGGGACGAGCAGTACTTC	CASSEGDEQYF
TRBV20-1	TRBJ2-3	.	.	TGCAGTGCTGGCGGGCAGTATTTT	CSAGGQYF
TRBV15	TRBJ1-1	.	.	TGTGCCACCAGCAGAGATAGGGGGTCGGATGAAGCTTTCTTT	CATSRDRGSDEAFF
TRBV7-9	TRBJ2-3	.	.	TGTGCCAGCAGCACGAGCCCGGGAGTTTCGCTAGATACGCAGTATTTT	CASSTSPGVSLDTQYF